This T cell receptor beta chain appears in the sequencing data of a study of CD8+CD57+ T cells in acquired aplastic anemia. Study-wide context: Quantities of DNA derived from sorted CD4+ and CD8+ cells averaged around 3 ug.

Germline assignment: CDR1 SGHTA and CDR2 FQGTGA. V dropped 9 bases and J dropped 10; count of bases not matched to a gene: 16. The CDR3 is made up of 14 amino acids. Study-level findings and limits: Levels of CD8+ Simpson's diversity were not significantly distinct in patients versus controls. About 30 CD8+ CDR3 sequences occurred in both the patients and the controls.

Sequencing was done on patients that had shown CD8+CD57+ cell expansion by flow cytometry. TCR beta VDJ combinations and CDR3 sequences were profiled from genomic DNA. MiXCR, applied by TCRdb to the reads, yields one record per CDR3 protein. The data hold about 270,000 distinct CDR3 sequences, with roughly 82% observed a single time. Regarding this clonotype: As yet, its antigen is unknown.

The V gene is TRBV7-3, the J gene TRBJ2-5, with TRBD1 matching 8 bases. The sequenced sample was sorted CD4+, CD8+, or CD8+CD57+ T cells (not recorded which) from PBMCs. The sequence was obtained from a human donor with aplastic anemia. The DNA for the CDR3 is TGTGCCAGTAGCGTACAGGGGGGCTCCTACGACCAGTACTTC. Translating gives CASSVQGGSYDQYF.